This T cell receptor (beta chain) comes out of a study of T cell changes during pregnancy in multiple sclerosis. V gave up 1 base and J gave up 4 bases; unmatched junction bases: 8. From germline, CDR1 is SEHNR and CDR2 FQNEAQ (reference sequence). This CDR3 is 17 amino acids long. Here immunoSEQ multiplex PCR was the method, and the copy in TCRdb shows in-frame clones only, minus some. Of tens of thousands of clones detected, nearly 90% appear once; the ten largest clones hold approximately 4.9%. The sample here was peripheral blood, taken after pregnancy. The clonotype comes from a female donor in good health, enrolled as a control in a pregnancy study. The genes are TRBV7-9 and TRBJ2-3, with 10 bases identical to TRBD2. The CDR3 region is CASSLVTSGGEADTQYF. Here the CDR3 DNA reads TGTGCCAGCAGCTTAGTGACGAGCGGGGGGGAGGCAGATACGCAGTATTTT.